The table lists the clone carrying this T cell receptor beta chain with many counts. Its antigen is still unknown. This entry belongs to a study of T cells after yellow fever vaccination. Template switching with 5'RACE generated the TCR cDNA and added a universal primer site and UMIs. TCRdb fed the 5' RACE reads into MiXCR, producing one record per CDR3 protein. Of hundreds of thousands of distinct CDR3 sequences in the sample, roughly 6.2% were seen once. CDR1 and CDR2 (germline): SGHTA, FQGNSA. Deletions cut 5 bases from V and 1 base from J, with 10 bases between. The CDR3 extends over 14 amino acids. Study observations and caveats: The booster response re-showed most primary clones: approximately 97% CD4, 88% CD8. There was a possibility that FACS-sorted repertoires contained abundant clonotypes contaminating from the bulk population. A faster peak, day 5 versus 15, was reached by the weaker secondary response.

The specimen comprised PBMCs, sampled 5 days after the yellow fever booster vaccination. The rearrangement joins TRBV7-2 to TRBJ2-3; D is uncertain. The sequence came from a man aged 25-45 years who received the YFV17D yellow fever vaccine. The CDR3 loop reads CASSQPGRTDTQYF. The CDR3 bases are TGTGCCAGCAGCCAGCCGGGCCGCACAGATACGCAGTATTTT.